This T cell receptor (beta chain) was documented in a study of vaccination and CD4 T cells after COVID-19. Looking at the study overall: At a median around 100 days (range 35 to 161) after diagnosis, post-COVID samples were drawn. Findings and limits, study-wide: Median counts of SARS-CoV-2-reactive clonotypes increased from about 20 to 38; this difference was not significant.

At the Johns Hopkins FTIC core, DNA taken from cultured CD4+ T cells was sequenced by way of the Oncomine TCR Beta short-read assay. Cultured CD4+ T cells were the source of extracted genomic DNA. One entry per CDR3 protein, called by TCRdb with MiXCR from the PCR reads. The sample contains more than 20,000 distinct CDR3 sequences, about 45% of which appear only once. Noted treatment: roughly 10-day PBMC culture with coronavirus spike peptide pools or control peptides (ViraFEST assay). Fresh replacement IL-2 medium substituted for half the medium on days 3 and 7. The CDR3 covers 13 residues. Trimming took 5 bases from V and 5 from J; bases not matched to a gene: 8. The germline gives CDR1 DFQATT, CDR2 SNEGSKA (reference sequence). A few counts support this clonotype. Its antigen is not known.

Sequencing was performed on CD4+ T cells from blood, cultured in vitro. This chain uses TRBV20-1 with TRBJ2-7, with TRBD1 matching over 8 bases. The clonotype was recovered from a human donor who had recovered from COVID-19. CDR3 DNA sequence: TGCAGTGCTCCGACAGGGGTCCTGGACGAGCAGTACTTC. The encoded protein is CSAPTGVLDEQYF.